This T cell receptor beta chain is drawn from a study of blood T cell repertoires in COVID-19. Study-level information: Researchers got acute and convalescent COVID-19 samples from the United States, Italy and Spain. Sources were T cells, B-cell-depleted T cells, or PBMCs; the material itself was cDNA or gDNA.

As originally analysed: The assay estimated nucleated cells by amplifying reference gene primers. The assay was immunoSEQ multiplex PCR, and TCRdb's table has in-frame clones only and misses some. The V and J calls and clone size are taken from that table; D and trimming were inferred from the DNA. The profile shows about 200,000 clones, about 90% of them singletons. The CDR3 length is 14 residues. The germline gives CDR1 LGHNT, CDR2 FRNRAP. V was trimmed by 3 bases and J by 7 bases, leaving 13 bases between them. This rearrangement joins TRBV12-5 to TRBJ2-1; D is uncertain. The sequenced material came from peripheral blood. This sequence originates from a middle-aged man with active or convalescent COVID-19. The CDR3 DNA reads TGTGCTAGTGGTTTTGAGGATCTATCAAATGAGCAGTTCTTC. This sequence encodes CASGFEDLSNEQFF.